The sequence of this T cell receptor (beta chain) was determined in a study of T cell responses to AZD1222 COVID-19 vaccine. General observations from the study: Seropositive status at baseline applied to only six AZD1222 recipients. None of the repertoires were sampled until the peak T cell response had passed. Two doses of AZD1222 preceded a rise in Spike-specific TCR breadth and depth.

Germline loops: CDR1 SGHVS, CDR2 FQNEAQ. The CDR3 is made up of 17 amino acids. The V and J ends lost 5 bases and 0 bases, in that order; junction bases with no gene match: 8. With respect to this clone: The antigen remains unidentified.

Assay: immunoSEQ multiplex PCR; the TCRdb copy retains only in-frame clones and omits some. The table records about 120,000 clones, 75% to 90% of them present only once. This chain joins TRBV7-8 and TRBJ2-1, with TRBD2 matching 9 bases. This sequence originates from an adult in good health. The sample was peripheral blood, taken on day 0 of AZD1222 vaccination. Here the CDR3 DNA reads TGTGCCAGCAGCCCCATGGCGGGGGGGAGCTCCTACAATGAGCAGTTCTTC. This translates into CASSPMAGGSSYNEQFF. The complete variable domain, with remaining parts taken from reference TRBV7-8 and TRBJ2-1, reads GAGVSQSPRYKVAKRGQDVALRCDPISGHVSLFWYQQALGQGPEFLTYFQNEAQLDKSGLPSDRFFAERPEGSVSTLKIQRTQQEDSAVYLCASSPMAGGSSYNEQFFGPGTRLTVL.